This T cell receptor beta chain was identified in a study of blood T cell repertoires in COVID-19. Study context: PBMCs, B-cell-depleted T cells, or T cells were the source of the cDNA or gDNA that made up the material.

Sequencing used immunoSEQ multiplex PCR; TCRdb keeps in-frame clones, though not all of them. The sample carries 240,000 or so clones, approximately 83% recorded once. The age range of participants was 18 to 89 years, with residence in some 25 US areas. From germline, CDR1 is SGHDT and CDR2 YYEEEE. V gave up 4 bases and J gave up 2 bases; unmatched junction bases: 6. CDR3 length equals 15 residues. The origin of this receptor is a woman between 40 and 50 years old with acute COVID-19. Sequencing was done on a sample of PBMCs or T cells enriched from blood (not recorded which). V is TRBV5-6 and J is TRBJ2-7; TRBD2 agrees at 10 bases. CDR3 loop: CASSLGLAATYEQYF. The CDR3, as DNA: TGTGCCAGCAGCCTAGGACTAGCGGCAACCTACGAGCAGTACTTC. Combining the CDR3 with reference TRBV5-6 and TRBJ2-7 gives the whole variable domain DAGVTQSPTHLIKTRGQQVTLRCSPKSGHDTVSWYQQALGQGPQFIFQYYEEEERQRGNFPDRFSGHQFPNYSSELNVNALLLGDSALYLCASSLGLAATYEQYFGPGTRLTVT.